The 27 T cell receptor beta chains listed next were all sequenced from one sample in a study of blood T cell repertoires in COVID-19. This table comes from immunoSEQ multiplex PCR, and its TCRdb copy is limited to in-frame clones, with some not included. This table holds approximately 230,000 clones, approximately 83% found once. Sample: peripheral blood. These receptors originate from a man aged 80 or over with acute or convalescent COVID-19.

The CDR3 sequence is CASSLVGLSRAGELFF. The CDR3 nucleotides are TGTGCCAGCAGCTTGGTCGGGTTAAGTCGGGCCGGGGAGCTGTTTTTT. The chain joins TRBV5-6 to TRBJ2-2; D call uncertain. CDR1 and CDR2 from the germline V gene are SGHDT and YYEEEE. Trimming left V 0 bases short and J 6 bases short, with 15 bases between. The CDR3 runs to 16 residues.

The chain combines TRBV6-5 with TRBJ1-1; D is unclear. Germline CDR1 is MNHEY and CDR2 is SVGAGI. The V end lost 2 bases, the J end lost 1 base, and 5 bases lay between the germline ends. This CDR3 is built from 13 residues. The CDR3 spells CASSYGRNTEAFF. The CDR3 DNA reads as TGTGCCAGCAGTTACGGCAGGAACACTGAAGCTTTCTTT.

This clone was seen a handful of times. The CDR3 DNA is TGTGCCAGCCAACCCCGGTTGGGGGGTGGTGAAGCTTTCTTT. Residues: CASQPRLGGGEAFF. V usage is TRBV27 and J usage is TRBJ1-1; D possibly corresponds to TRBD1 (5 bases). This CDR3 region has 14 residues. Germline assignment: CDR1 MNHEY and CDR2 SMNVEV (reference sequence). Trimming cost V 8 bases and J 7 bases, with 20 bases left between them.

V and J are TRBV18 and TRBJ1-2, with D unresolved. The CDR3 is made up of 17 amino acids. Germline lookup yields CDR1 KGHSH and CDR2 LQKENI. Trimming removed 3 bases from V and 2 bases from J, with 19 bases in between. The CDR3 reads CASSPVPPSALNYGYTF. Here the CDR3 DNA reads TGTGCCAGCTCACCCGTTCCCCCCAGCGCCTTAAACTATGGCTACACCTTC.

This clone was seen a single time. The chain uses TRBV24-1 and TRBJ2-5; 8 bases line up with TRBD2. The CDR3 has 14 residues. Germline V gene sequence: CDR1 KGHDR, CDR2 SFDVKD. After removal of 5 bases from V and 5 bases from J, the junction contained 6 bases not matched to a gene. The CDR3 DNA sequence: TGTGCCACCAGTGGGACTAGCCCTGTCGAGACCCAGTACTTC. The encoded protein is CATSGTSPVETQYF.

This clone was seen just once. The chain recombines TRBV6-5 with TRBJ1-6; a possible D gene is TRBD1 (5 bases). V was trimmed by 6 bases and J by 15 bases, leaving 12 bases between them. The CDR3 runs to 11 residues. From germline, CDR1 is MNHEY and CDR2 SVGAGI. CDR3 loop: CASRSGVGLHF. CDR3 sequence (DNA): TGTGCCAGCAGGTCGGGGGTTGGCCTCCACTTT.

In nucleotides, the CDR3 is TGTGCCAGCAGCTTAGCTGACGGAGCTAATGAAAAACTGTTTTTT. Translated, it gives CASSLADGANEKLFF. The rearrangement uses TRBV7-9 and TRBJ1-4; no clear D gene. The germline V gene has CDR1 SEHNR and CDR2 FQNEAQ (reference sequence). This CDR3 is built from 15 residues. The V end was cut by 0 bases, the J end by 3 bases, with 8 bases between. Drawing the rest from reference TRBV7-9 and TRBJ1-4, the complete variable domain is DTGVSQNPRHKITKRGQNVTFRCDPISEHNRLYWYRQTLGQGPEFLTYFQNEAQLEKSRLLSDRFSAERPKGSFSTLEIQRTEQGDSAMYLCASSLADGANEKLFFGSGTQLSVL.

This chain connects TRBV24-1 to TRBJ1-5; D is possibly TRBD1 (5 bases). This CDR3 contains 15 residues. V lost 2 bases and J lost 4, with 11 bases in between. CDR1 is KGHDR and CDR2 is SFDVKD in the germline V gene. CDR3 residues: CATSDSGQANQPQHF. CDR3 DNA sequence: TGTGCCACCAGTGATTCCGGACAAGCAAATCAGCCCCAGCATTTT.

The rearrangement links TRBV6-6 to TRBJ1-5, with TRBD1 identical over 7 bases. The CDR3 sequence is 15 residues long. V lost 5 bases and J lost 3; bases outside the gene matches: 7. From germline, CDR1 is MNHNY and CDR2 SVGAGI (reference sequence). In DNA, the CDR3 is TGTGCCAGCAGTGGAAGGACAGGTGTCAATCAGCCCCAGCATTTT. Its protein is CASSGRTGVNQPQHF.

The J gene is TRBJ1-1, the V gene TRBV19, with TRBD1 matching over 7 bases. Germline V gene data show CDR1 as LNHDA and CDR2 as SQIVND (reference sequence). Unmatched junction bases numbered 4, after V lost 0 bases and J lost 0 bases. The CDR3 contains 16 residues. CDR3 sequence: CASSIDARGMNTEAFF. CDR3 bases: TGTGCCAGTAGTATAGATGCCAGGGGGATGAACACTGAAGCTTTCTTT.

As concerns this clone: The same CDR3 can be traced to other DNA sequences in this sample. The rearrangement uses TRBV7-9 and TRBJ2-3; weak D call: TRBD1 (6 bases). The germline V gene encodes CDR1 SEHNR and CDR2 FQNEAQ (reference sequence). Trimming pared 5 bases from V and 3 bases from J, leaving 15 bases between. The CDR3 length is 15 residues. As DNA, the CDR3 is TGTGCCAGCAGCCCAGTAGGACAGCCTACAGATACGCAGTATTTT. Amino acid sequence: CASSPVGQPTDTQYF.

The sample holds a few counts of this clone. Other DNA sequences in this sample translate to the same CDR3. The chain recombines TRBV18 with TRBJ2-3; 14 bases are shared with TRBD2. After removal of 0 bases from V and 4 bases from J, the junction contained 0 bases not matched to a gene. This CDR3 has 16 amino acids. The germline CDR1 and CDR2 sequences are KGHSH and LQKENI. As DNA, the CDR3 is TGTGCCAGCTCACCACCGGGACTAGCGGGAGCAGATACGCAGTATTTT. Its protein is CASSPPGLAGADTQYF.

This rearrangement joins TRBV11-2 to TRBJ2-7, with D unclear. Deletions cut 6 bases from V and 3 bases from J, with 15 bases between. CDR3 length: 14 amino acids. Germline-derived CDR1 and CDR2 are SGHAT and FQNNGV. Written as DNA, the CDR3 is TGTGCCAGCAGACCCTTAAAGACTCACTACGAGCAGTACTTC. The encoded protein is CASRPLKTHYEQYF.

The V call is TRBV7-6, the J call TRBJ1-2; D may be TRBD1 (5 bases). This CDR3 has 15 residues. The V gene's germline CDR1 is SGHVS and CDR2 FNYEAQ. The V gene lost 3 bases and the J gene lost 3 bases, with 14 bases spanning the gap. Written as DNA, the CDR3 is TGTGCCAGCAGCTTGACGATCCAGGGTTACTATGGCTACACCTTC. It translates to CASSLTIQGYYGYTF.

The chain recombines TRBV14 with TRBJ2-7, with D uncertain. Germline CDR1 reads SGHDN; CDR2 reads FVKESK. V was shortened by 0 bases and J by 0 bases, with 6 bases between the two germline ends. The CDR3 is made up of 14 amino acids. The CDR3 DNA reads as TGTGCCAGCAGCCAAGAACAGAGCTCCTACGAGCAGTACTTC. This gives the protein CASSQEQSSYEQYF.

The chain links TRBV19 to TRBJ2-7, with D perhaps matching TRBD2 (5 bases). Trimming cost V 6 bases and J 2 bases, with 14 bases left between them. This CDR3 is built from 14 residues. Germline CDR1 is LNHDA and CDR2 is SQIVND (reference sequence). The CDR3 DNA is TGTGCCAGTAGCCCAGGACGGGAAGCCTACGAGCAGTACTTC. This encodes CASSPGREAYEQYF.

The V gene is TRBV5-5, the J gene TRBJ2-1; 7 bases are a match to TRBD1. The CDR3 has 15 residues. Germline CDR1 reads SGHKS; CDR2 reads YYEKEE (reference sequence). Trimming at V came to 5 bases and at J to 6 bases, leaving 11 bases not matched to a gene. CDR3 nucleotide sequence: TGTGCCAGCAGTTCCGACAGGGTGACGCTCAATGAGCAGTTCTTC. This translates into CASSSDRVTLNEQFF.

The CDR3 nucleotides are TGTGCCATATCTAACGGGGGGGAGGTCACAGATACGCAGTATTTT. It yields the protein CAISNGGEVTDTQYF. V usage is TRBV5-4 and J usage is TRBJ2-3, with TRBD2 matching 8 bases. Losses at the gene ends were 9 bases for V and 2 bases for J; bases not matched to a gene: 11. This CDR3 is built from 15 residues. The V gene's germline CDR1 is SGHNT and CDR2 YYREEE (reference sequence). The whole variable domain, filled in from reference TRBV5-4 and TRBJ2-3, reads ETGVTQSPTHLIKTRGQQVTLRCSSQSGHNTVSWYQQALGQGPQFIFQYYREEENGRGNFPPRFSGLQFPNYSSELNVNALELDDSALYLCAISNGGEVTDTQYFGPGTRLTVL.

This sequence joins TRBV2 and TRBJ2-7; TRBD1 agrees at 8 bases. This CDR3 comprises 14 residues. Trimming took 4 bases from V and 5 from J; bases not matched to a gene: 7. From germline, CDR1 is SNHLY and CDR2 FYNNEI. CDR3 bases: TGTGCCAGCAGTGTGGACAGGGATTCCCACGAGCAGTACTTC. This translates into CASSVDRDSHEQYF.

The J gene is TRBJ2-5, the V gene TRBV5-1, with a possible D match to TRBD1 (6 bases). CDR3 size: 16 residues. V dropped 0 bases and J dropped 0 bases, with 12 bases sitting between them. The germline gives CDR1 SGHRS, CDR2 YFSETQ. In DNA, the CDR3 is TGCGCCAGCAGCTTGGCTTCCGGGACATACCAAGAGACCCAGTACTTC. Protein: CASSLASGTYQETQYF.

The chain uses TRBV18 and TRBJ2-3; tentatively, D is TRBD1 (5 bases). V shed 4 bases and J shed 0 bases, with 11 bases lying between them. The CDR3 sequence is 15 residues long. Germline values: CDR1 KGHSH, CDR2 LQKENI. CDR3 nucleotide sequence: TGTGCCAGCTCACTGACAGAAGCAAGCACAGATACGCAGTATTTT. This encodes CASSLTEASTDTQYF.

This clone has just one count. The CDR3 bases are TGTGCCACCAGTGACAACAGGATTTACGAGCAGTACTTC. This sequence encodes CATSDNRIYEQYF. V gene TRBV24-1 combines with J gene TRBJ2-7; the D gene is possibly TRBD1 (5 bases). The length of the CDR3 is 13 residues. V shed 4 bases and J shed 4 bases, with 10 bases lying between them. Looked up from germline, CDR1 is KGHDR and CDR2 is SFDVKD.

This chain uses TRBV7-9 with TRBJ2-7; D might be TRBD2 (5 bases). Germline V CDR1 and CDR2: SEHNR, FQNEAQ (reference sequence). This CDR3 region has 18 residues. The V end was cut by 1 base, the J end by 2 bases, with 21 bases between. The CDR3 here is CASSLELSGRPLAYEQYF. The CDR3 DNA is TGTGCCAGCAGCTTAGAATTGAGCGGCAGGCCCTTGGCCTACGAGCAGTACTTC.

The CDR3 nucleotides are TGTGCCAGCAGCGTAGGAGCAGACAGGAGGACTGAAGCTTTCTTT. Translated, it gives CASSVGADRRTEAFF. This rearrangement joins TRBV9 to TRBJ1-1, with a weak D call TRBD1 (6 bases). Germline-derived CDR1 and CDR2 are SGDLS and YYNGEE. This CDR3 contains 15 residues. Trimming cost V 0 bases and J 5 bases, with 14 bases left between them.

The DNA for the CDR3 is TGTGCCAGCTCACCGAGGACAGGGCGGTCCGAAGCTTTCTTT. Translated, it gives CASSPRTGRSEAFF. The V call is TRBV18, the J call TRBJ1-1; TRBD1 matches at 8 bases. Germline CDR1 KGHSH, CDR2 LQKENI. This CDR3 comprises 14 residues. The V and J ends lost 3 bases and 8 bases, in that order; junction bases with no gene match: 8.

This clone was observed a few times. Other DNA sequences in this specimen translate into the identical CDR3. The chain uses TRBV5-1 and TRBJ1-2; 10 bases line up with TRBD1. This CDR3 is 14 amino acids long. Germline V gene lookup returns CDR1 SGHRS and CDR2 YFSETQ. V lost 7 bases, J lost 2 bases, and 5 bases stayed unmatched. The CDR3, as DNA: TGCGCCAGCCGCCCGGGACAGGGGAACTATGGCTACACCTTC. Protein product: CASRPGQGNYGYTF.

The rearrangement uses TRBV2 and TRBJ2-6, with D unclear. The germline V and J ends were trimmed by 3 bases and 1 base, with 7 bases remaining between them. The length of the CDR3 is 15 residues. The germline CDR1 and CDR2 sequences are SNHLY and FYNNEI. CDR3 DNA: TGTGCCAGCAGTGATGCGTTATCTGGGGCCAACGTCCTGACTTTC. Translation: CASSDALSGANVLTF.